The 19 T cell receptor beta chains below all came from one sample that was sequenced in a study of blood T cell repertoires in COVID-19. Repertoires were generated with immunoSEQ multiplex PCR, while TCRdb's copy carries only in-frame clones and drops some. The table lists 490,000 or so clones, about 88% of them singletons. Sequencing was carried out using PBMCs or T cells enriched from blood (not recorded which). These receptors came from a woman in her fifties or sixties who had recovered from COVID-19.

The gene calls are TRBV7-2 and TRBJ1-2; 7 positions match TRBD1. The length of the CDR3 is 16 residues. The V gene's germline CDR1 is SGHTA and CDR2 FQGNSA. The V gene end was trimmed by 1 base and the J gene end by 3 bases; junction bases not matched to a gene: 8. CDR3 region: CASSLGKQGSHYGYTF. In DNA, the CDR3 is TGTGCCAGCAGCTTAGGGAAACAGGGGTCCCACTATGGCTACACCTTC.

The chain joins TRBV5-6 to TRBJ1-1; TRBD1 aligns across 7 bases. CDR1 and CDR2 (germline): SGHDT, YYEEEE. V trimming: 4 bases; J trimming: 6 bases; junction bases outside the gene matches: 15. The CDR3 totals 16 residues. The DNA of the CDR3 is TGTGCCAGCAGCCTGACCAAGGGGGCTTTAGTCCCTGAAGCTTTCTTT. Translating gives CASSLTKGALVPEAFF.

The chain recombines TRBV5-1 with TRBJ2-5; D call uncertain. Germline CDR1 reads SGHRS; CDR2 reads YFSETQ. V was pared by 4 bases and J by 5 bases, with 6 bases between. The CDR3 is made up of 11 amino acids. The chain's CDR3 is CASSVRETQYF. In DNA, the CDR3 is TGCGCCAGCAGCGTTCGGGAGACCCAGTACTTC.

This chain uses TRBV11-2 with TRBJ1-2, with 9 bases matching TRBD1. This CDR3 contains 18 residues. V gave up 4 bases and J gave up 0 bases; unmatched junction bases: 12. In germline, CDR1 is SGHAT, CDR2 FQNNGV. The CDR3 bases are TGTGCCAGCAGCTCCCCAAGGGGGGGGACAGGGTCTAACTATGGCTACACCTTC. Protein: CASSSPRGGTGSNYGYTF.

The chain employs TRBV2 and TRBJ1-5; a weak D match, TRBD1 (6 bases). The ends were cut back, 2 bases at V and 4 bases at J, with 9 bases in the middle. Germline V gene sequence: CDR1 SNHLY, CDR2 FYNNEI. CDR3 length equals 14 residues. CDR3 amino acids: CASSESQGNQPQHF. DNA of the CDR3: TGTGCCAGCAGTGAATCACAGGGAAATCAGCCCCAGCATTTT.

The chain couples TRBV7-9 to TRBJ2-1; possibly TRBD1 for D (6 bases). This CDR3 has 11 residues. The V gene's germline CDR1 is SEHNR and CDR2 FQNEAQ (reference sequence). The ends were cut back, 5 bases at V and 10 bases at J, with 9 bases in the middle. CDR3 region: CASSIDREQFF. The CDR3, as DNA: TGTGCCAGCAGCATCGACAGGGAGCAGTTCTTC.

The chain combines TRBV18 with TRBJ1-2, with 10 bases fitting TRBD1. V dropped 3 bases and J dropped 6; count of bases not matched to a gene: 7. This CDR3 contains 15 residues. Germline V gives CDR1 KGHSH, CDR2 LQKENI. CDR3 bases: TGTGCCAGCTCACCTCGGACAGGGGGTCAGAATGGCTACACCTTC. Its translation is CASSPRTGGQNGYTF.

The rearrangement uses TRBV27 and TRBJ1-2, with D unresolved. Germline V gives CDR1 MNHEY, CDR2 SMNVEV (reference sequence). The V gene lost 3 bases and the J gene lost 9 bases, with 20 bases spanning the gap. This CDR3 is 15 amino acids long. CDR3 residues: CASSLGVERPGSYTF. CDR3 DNA: TGTGCCAGCAGTTTGGGTGTTGAAAGGCCCGGGAGCTACACCTTC.

The V and J genes are TRBV6-5 and TRBJ2-7; 7 bases line up with TRBD2. V shed 6 bases and J 3 bases; nucleotides not matched to a gene: 8. CDR1 is MNHEY, CDR2 SVGAGI, per germline. This CDR3 comprises 14 residues. This CDR3 is CASSSERGNYEQYV. In DNA form, the CDR3 reads TGTGCCAGCAGCTCCGAGCGGGGTAACTACGAGCAGTACGTC.

This clone appeared a few times. J is TRBJ1-2 and V is TRBV27; D gene unclear. Germline assignment: CDR1 MNHEY and CDR2 SMNVEV (reference sequence). V lost 3 bases, J lost 8 bases, and 13 bases lay in between. The CDR3 contains 13 residues. The CDR3 nucleotides read TGTGCCAGCAGTTTCGCGGGGTCTCGGGGCTACACCTTC. It is translated as CASSFAGSRGYTF.

This chain uses TRBV18 with TRBJ2-3, with D possibly matching TRBD1 (5 bases). CDR1 and CDR2 from the germline V gene are KGHSH and LQKENI. Trimming removed 6 bases at V and 2 bases at J, with 15 bases between. The CDR3 loop spans 15 amino acids. The CDR3 reads CASSPRVAATDTQYF. The CDR3 DNA follows: TGTGCCAGCTCTCCCAGGGTTGCGGCCACAGATACGCAGTATTTT.

The V gene is TRBV7-8, the J gene TRBJ1-6; D gene ambiguous. The CDR3 totals 17 residues. CDR1 SGHVS and CDR2 FQNEAQ come from the germline V gene. V was trimmed by 4 bases and J by 6 bases, leaving 19 bases between them. CDR3 sequence reads: CASSSSLGGVFNSPLHF. The CDR3, as DNA: TGTGCCAGCAGCTCTTCTTTAGGAGGCGTATTTAATTCACCCCTCCACTTT.

This sequence joins TRBV6-6 and TRBJ1-1; D perhaps matches TRBD1 (6 bases). The V gene lost 0 bases and the J gene lost 1 base, with 9 bases spanning the gap. This CDR3 has 15 amino acids. Germline assignment: CDR1 MNHNY and CDR2 SVGAGI (reference sequence). The CDR3 bases are TGTGCCAGCAGTTACTCGACAGGAAAGAACACTGAAGCTTTCTTT. It translates to CASSYSTGKNTEAFF.

The chain links TRBV5-5 to TRBJ2-1; TRBD1 matches at 8 bases. From germline, CDR1 is SGHKS and CDR2 YYEKEE (reference sequence). CDR3 length: 14 amino acids. The J segment lost 3 bases and the V segment lost 4 bases, leaving 3 bases of the junction unmatched. The CDR3 DNA is TGTGCCAGCAGCCCCGGGACAGGCTACAATGAGCAGTTCTTC. It codes for CASSPGTGYNEQFF.

The V call is TRBV7-9, the J call TRBJ1-4; possibly TRBD1 for D (5 bases). The germline V gene has CDR1 SEHNR and CDR2 FQNEAQ (reference sequence). V was pared by 2 bases and J by 5 bases, with 9 bases between. The CDR3 extends over 14 amino acids. The CDR3, as DNA: TGTGCCAGCAGCTTATCACGGGGGAATGAAAAACTGTTTTTT. It is translated as CASSLSRGNEKLFF.

On this clone: The identical CDR3 is also encoded by other nucleotide sequences in the sample. This chain uses TRBV18 with TRBJ1-1; TRBD1 agrees at 8 bases. This CDR3 contains 15 residues. The germline V gene encodes CDR1 KGHSH and CDR2 LQKENI. V lost 3 bases to trimming and J lost 3 bases; unmatched junction nucleotides: 6. Here the CDR3 reads CASSPQGARDTEAFF. CDR3 coding DNA: TGTGCCAGCTCACCTCAGGGGGCTCGGGACACTGAAGCTTTCTTT.

The CDR3 region is CASSPPSTDTQYF. The CDR3 coding sequence is TGTGCCAGCAGCCCTCCGAGTACAGATACGCAGTATTTT. This chain uses TRBV28 with TRBJ2-3; D is unresolved. With 6 bases removed from V and 3 bases from J, the gap between germline ends came to 10 bases. This CDR3 has 13 amino acids. Germline V CDR1 and CDR2: MDHEN, SYDVKM.

With regard to this clone: One end of the junction varies from germline; a read error may be responsible. Other DNA sequences in the sample encode the same CDR3. The V call is TRBV5-1, the J call TRBJ2-3; D possibly corresponds to TRBD2 (6 bases). CDR1 and CDR2 from the germline V gene are SGHRS and YFSETQ. CDR3 length: 13 residues. The CDR3 here is CASSGGNTDTQYF. The DNA of the CDR3 is TGCGCTAGCAGCGGCGGGAACACAGATACGCAGTATTTT. The full variable domain, in which reference TRBV5-1 and TRBJ2-3 provide the parts outside the CDR3, is KAGVTQTPRYLIKTRGQQVTLSCSPISGHRSVSWYQQTPGQGLQFLFEYFSETQRNKGNFPGRFSGRQFSNSRSEMNVSTLELGDSALYLCASSGGNTDTQYFGPGTRLTVL.

For the CDR3, the DNA is TGTGCCGAGGCCCAGCTCGGGAACACTGAAGCTTTCTTT. Translated, it gives CAEAQLGNTEAFF. J is TRBJ1-1 and V is TRBV2; the D is unclear. CDR3 size: 13 residues. With 11 bases removed from V and 1 base from J, the gap between germline ends came to 14 bases. The germline V gene has CDR1 SNHLY and CDR2 FYNNEI.